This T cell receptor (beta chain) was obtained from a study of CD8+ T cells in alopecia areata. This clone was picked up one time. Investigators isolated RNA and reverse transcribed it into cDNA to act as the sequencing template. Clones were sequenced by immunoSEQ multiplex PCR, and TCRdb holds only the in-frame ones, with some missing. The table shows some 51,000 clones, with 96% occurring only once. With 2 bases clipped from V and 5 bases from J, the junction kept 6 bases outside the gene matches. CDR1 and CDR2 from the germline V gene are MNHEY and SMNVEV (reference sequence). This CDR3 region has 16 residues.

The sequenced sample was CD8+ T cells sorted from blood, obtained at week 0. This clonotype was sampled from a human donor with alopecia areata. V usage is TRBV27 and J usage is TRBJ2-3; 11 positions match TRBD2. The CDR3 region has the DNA TGTGCCAGCAGTTTAGTAGCGGGGGGGATCGGAGATACGCAGTATTTT. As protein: CASSLVAGGIGDTQYF.